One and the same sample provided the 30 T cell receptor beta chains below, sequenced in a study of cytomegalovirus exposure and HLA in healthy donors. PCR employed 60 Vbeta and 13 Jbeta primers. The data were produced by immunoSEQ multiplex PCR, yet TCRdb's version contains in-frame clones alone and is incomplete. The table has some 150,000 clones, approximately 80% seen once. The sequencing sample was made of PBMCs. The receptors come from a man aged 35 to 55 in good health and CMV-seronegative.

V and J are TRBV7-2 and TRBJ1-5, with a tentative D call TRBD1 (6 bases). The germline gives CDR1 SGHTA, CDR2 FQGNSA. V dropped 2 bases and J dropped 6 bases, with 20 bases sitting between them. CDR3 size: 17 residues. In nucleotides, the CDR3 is TGTGCCAGCAGCTTAATAGGGGCGCCGGGACAAGGTCAGCCCCAGCATTTT. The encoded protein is CASSLIGAPGQGQPQHF.

This chain's CDR3 is CASSTPGLAGSLTKNIQYF. In DNA form, the CDR3 reads TGTGCCAGCAGCACACCGGGACTAGCGGGGAGCCTCACCAAAAACATTCAGTACTTC. The genes are TRBV5-6 and TRBJ2-4; 13 positions match TRBD2. Trimming cost V 4 bases and J 2 bases; bases outside gene matches: 12. Germline CDR1 is SGHDT and CDR2 is YYEEEE. The CDR3 loop spans 19 amino acids.

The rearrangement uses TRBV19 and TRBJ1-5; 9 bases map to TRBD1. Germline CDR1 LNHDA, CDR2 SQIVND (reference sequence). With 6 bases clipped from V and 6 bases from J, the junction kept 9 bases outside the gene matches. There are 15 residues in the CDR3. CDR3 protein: CASSQQGAYGQPQHF. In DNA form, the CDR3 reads TGTGCCAGTAGCCAACAGGGGGCTTACGGTCAGCCCCAGCATTTT. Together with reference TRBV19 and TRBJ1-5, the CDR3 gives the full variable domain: DGGITQSPKYLFRKEGQNVTLSCEQNLNHDAMYWYRQDPGQGLRLIYYSQIVNDFQKGDIAEGYSVSREKKESFPLTVTSAQKNPTAFYLCASSQQGAYGQPQHFGDGTRLSIL.

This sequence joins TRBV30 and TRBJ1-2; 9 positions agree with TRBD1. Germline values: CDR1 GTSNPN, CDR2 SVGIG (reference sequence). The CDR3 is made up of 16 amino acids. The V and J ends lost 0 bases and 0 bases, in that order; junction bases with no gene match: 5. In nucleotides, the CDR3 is TGTGCCTGGAGTGTAGGGACAGGGTTTTCTAACTATGGCTACACCTTC. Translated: CAWSVGTGFSNYGYTF. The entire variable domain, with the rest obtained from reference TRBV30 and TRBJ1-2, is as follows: SQTIHQWPATLVQPVGSPLSLECTVEGTSNPNLYWYRQAAGRGLQLLFYSVGIGQISSEVPQNLSASRPQDRQFILSSKKLLLSDSGFYLCAWSVGTGFSNYGYTFGSGTRLTVV.

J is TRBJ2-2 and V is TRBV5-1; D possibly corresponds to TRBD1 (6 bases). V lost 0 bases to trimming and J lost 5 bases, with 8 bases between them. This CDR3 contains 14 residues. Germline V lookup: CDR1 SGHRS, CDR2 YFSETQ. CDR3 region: CASSLEGTTGELFF. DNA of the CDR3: TGCGCCAGCAGCTTGGAAGGGACAACCGGGGAGCTGTTTTTT.

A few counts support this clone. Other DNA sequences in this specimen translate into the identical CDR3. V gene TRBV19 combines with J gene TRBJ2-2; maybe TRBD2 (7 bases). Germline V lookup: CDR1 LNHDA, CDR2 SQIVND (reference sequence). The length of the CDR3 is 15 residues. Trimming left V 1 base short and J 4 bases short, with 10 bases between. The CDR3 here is CASSIGGGGTGELFF. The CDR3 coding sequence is TGTGCCAGTAGTATAGGCGGGGGCGGCACCGGGGAGCTGTTTTTT.

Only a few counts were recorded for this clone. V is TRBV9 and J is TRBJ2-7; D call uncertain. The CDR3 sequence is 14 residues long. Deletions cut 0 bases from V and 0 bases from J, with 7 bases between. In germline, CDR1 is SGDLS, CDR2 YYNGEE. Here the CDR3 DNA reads TGTGCCAGCAGCGTAGGTCAGGCCTCCTACGAGCAGTACTTC. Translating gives CASSVGQASYEQYF. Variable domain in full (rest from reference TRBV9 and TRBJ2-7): DSGVTQTPKHLITATGQRVTLRCSPRSGDLSVYWYQQSLDQGLQFLIQYYNGEERAKGNILERFSAQQFPDLHSELNLSSLELGDSALYFCASSVGQASYEQYFGPGTRLTVT.

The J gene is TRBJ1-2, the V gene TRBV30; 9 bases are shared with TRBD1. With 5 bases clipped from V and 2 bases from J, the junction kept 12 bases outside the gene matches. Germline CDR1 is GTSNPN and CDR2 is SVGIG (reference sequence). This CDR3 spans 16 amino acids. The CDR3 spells CAWAADVGTGNYGYTF. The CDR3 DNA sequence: TGTGCCTGGGCCGCGGATGTCGGGACAGGGAACTATGGCTACACCTTC.

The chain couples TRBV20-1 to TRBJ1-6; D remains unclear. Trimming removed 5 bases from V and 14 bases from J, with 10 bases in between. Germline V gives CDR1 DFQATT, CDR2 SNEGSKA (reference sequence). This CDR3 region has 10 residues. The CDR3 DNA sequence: TGCAGTGCTTGGGAGACTGCCCTCCACTTT. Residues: CSAWETALHF.

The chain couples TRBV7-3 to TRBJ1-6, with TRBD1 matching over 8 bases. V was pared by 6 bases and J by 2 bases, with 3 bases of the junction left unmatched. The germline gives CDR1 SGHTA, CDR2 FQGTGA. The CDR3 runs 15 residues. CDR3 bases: TGTGCCAGCAGATTGGACAGGGCCTATAATTCACCCCTCCACTTT. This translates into CASRLDRAYNSPLHF.

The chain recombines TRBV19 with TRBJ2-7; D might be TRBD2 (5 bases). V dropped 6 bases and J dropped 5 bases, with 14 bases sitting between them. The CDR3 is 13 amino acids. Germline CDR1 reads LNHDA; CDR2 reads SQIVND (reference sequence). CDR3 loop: CASSLIVGNEQYF. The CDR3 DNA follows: TGTGCCAGTAGCCTAATCGTCGGGAACGAGCAGTACTTC.

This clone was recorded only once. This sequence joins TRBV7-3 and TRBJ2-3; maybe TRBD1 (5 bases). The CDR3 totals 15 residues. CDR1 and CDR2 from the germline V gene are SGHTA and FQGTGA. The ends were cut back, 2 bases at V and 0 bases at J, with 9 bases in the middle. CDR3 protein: CASSLSGSSTDTQYF. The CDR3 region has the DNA TGTGCCAGCAGCTTATCAGGGTCTAGCACAGATACGCAGTATTTT.

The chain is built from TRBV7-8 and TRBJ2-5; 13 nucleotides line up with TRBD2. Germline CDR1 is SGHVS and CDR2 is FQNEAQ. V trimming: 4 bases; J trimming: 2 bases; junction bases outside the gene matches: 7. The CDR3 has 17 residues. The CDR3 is CASSSIPGLAGQETQYF. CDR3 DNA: TGTGCCAGCAGCTCCATCCCGGGACTAGCGGGACAAGAGACCCAGTACTTC.

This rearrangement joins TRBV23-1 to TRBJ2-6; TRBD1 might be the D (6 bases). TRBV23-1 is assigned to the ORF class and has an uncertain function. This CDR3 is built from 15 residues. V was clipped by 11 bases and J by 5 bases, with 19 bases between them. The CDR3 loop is CAGKTGPRWANVLTF. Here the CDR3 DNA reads TGCGCCGGAAAGACAGGTCCCAGGTGGGCCAACGTCCTGACTTTC.

The CDR3 nucleotides are TGTGCCAGCAGCCTGGGGGACAATCCACACGAGCAGTACTTC. It specifies CASSLGDNPHEQYF. The chain employs TRBV7-9 and TRBJ2-7, with a possible D match to TRBD1 (6 bases). Germline CDR1 reads SEHNR; CDR2 reads FQNEAQ (reference sequence). V lost 5 bases to trimming and J lost 5 bases, with 16 bases between them. The CDR3 consists of 14 residues.

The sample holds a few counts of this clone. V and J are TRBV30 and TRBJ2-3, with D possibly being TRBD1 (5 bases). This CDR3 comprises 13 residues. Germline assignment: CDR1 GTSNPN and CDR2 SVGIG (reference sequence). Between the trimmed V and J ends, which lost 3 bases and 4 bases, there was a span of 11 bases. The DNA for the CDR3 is TGTGCCTGGAGCTCCAAACAGGCAGATACGCAGTATTTT. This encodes CAWSSKQADTQYF.

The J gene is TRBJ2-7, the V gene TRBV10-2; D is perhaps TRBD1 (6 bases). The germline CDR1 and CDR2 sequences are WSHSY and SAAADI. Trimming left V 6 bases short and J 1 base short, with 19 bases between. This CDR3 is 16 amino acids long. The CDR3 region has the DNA TGCGCCAGCAGAGAACGGACAGCACGGAGATCCTACGAGCAGTACTTC. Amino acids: CASRERTARRSYEQYF.

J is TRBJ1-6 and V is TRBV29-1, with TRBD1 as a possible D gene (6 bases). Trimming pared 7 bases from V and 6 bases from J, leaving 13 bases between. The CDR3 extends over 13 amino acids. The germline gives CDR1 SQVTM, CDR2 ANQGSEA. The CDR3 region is CSARDTPNSPLHF. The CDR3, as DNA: TGCAGCGCAAGGGACACCCCTAATTCACCCCTCCACTTT.

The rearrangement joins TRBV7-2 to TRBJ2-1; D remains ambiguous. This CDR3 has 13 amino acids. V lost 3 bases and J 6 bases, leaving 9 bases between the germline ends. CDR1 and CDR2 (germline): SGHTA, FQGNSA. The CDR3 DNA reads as TGTGCCAGCAGCTTCAGAGGCCTCAATGAGCAGTTCTTC. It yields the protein CASSFRGLNEQFF. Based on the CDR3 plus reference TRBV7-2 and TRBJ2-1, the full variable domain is GAGVSQSPSNKVTEKGKDVELRCDPISGHTALYWYRQSLGQGLEFLIYFQGNSAPDKSGLPSDRFSAERTGGSVSTLTIQRTQQEDSAVYLCASSFRGLNEQFFGPGTRLTVL.

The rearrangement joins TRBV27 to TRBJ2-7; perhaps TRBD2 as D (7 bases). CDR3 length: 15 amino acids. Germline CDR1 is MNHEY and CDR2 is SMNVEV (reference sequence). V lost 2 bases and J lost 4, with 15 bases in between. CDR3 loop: CASSLRGGANYEQYF. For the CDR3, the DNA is TGTGCCAGCAGTTTAAGGGGGGGAGCTAATTACGAGCAGTACTTC.

The chain's CDR3 is CASSIGQTYEQYF. CDR3 coding DNA: TGTGCCAGCAGTATCGGACAGACCTACGAGCAGTACTTC. V gene TRBV6-6 combines with J gene TRBJ2-7; TRBD1 is a possible D gene (6 bases). Germline loops: CDR1 MNHNY, CDR2 SVGAGI (reference sequence). V dropped 5 bases and J dropped 2 bases, with 10 bases sitting between them. The CDR3 spans 13 residues.

Here the CDR3 DNA reads TGTGCCAGCACTCAGACAGACAACACAGATACGCAGTATTTT. Translating it yields CASTQTDNTDTQYF. V and J are TRBV28 and TRBJ2-3, with a weak D call TRBD1 (5 bases). Germline values: CDR1 MDHEN, CDR2 SYDVKM. CDR3 size: 14 residues. The V end was cut by 7 bases, the J end by 2 bases, with 13 bases between.

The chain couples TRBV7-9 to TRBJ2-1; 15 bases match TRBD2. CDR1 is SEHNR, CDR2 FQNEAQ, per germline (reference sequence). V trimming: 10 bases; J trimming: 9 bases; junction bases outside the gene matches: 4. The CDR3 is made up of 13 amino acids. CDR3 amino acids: CATGLAGGFEQFF. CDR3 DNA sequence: TGTGCCACTGGACTAGCGGGGGGGTTTGAGCAGTTCTTC.

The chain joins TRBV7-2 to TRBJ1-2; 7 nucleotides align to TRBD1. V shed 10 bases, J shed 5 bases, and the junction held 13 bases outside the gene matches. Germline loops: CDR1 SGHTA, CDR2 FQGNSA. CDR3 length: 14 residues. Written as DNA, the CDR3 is TGTGCCACCAACCCCCGGGACAGACTATATGGCTACACCTTC. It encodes CATNPRDRLYGYTF.

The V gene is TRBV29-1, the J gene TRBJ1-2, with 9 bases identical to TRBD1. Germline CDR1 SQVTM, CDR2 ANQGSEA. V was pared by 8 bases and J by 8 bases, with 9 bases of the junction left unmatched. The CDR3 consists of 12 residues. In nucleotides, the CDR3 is TGCAGCTCCGAACAGGGGGCGCGGGGCTACACCTTC. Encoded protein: CSSEQGARGYTF.

The CDR3, as DNA: TGTGCCTGGAACGGGGGTGAAGGTTCACCCCTCCACTTT. This gives the protein CAWNGGEGSPLHF. The chain is built from TRBV30 and TRBJ1-6, with a possible D match to TRBD1 (5 bases). V was shortened by 4 bases and J by 9 bases, with 13 bases between the two germline ends. This CDR3 has 13 residues. Germline lookup yields CDR1 GTSNPN and CDR2 SVGIG (reference sequence).

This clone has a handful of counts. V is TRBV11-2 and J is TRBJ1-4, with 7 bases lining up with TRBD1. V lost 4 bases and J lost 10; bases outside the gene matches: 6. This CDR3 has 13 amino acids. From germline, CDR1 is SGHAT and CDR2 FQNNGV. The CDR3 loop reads CASSSVTGRKLFF. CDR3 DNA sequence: TGTGCCAGCAGCTCGGTGACAGGGCGAAAACTGTTTTTT.

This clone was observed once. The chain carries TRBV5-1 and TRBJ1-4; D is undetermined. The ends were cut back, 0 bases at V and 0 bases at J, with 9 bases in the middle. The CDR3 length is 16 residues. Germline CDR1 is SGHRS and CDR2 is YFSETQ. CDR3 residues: CASSLVAQTTNEKLFF. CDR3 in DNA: TGCGCCAGCAGCTTGGTAGCCCAGACAACTAATGAAAAACTGTTTTTT. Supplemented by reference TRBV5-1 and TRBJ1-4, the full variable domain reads KAGVTQTPRYLIKTRGQQVTLSCSPISGHRSVSWYQQTPGQGLQFLFEYFSETQRNKGNFPGRFSGRQFSNSRSEMNVSTLELGDSALYLCASSLVAQTTNEKLFFGSGTQLSVL.

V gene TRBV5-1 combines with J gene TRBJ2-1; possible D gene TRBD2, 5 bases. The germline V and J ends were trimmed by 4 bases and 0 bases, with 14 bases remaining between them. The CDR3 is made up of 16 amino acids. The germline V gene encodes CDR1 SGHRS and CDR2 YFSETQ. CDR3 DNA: TGCGCCAGCAGCCCCGGAGGACGGAGCTCCTACAATGAGCAGTTCTTC. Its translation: CASSPGGRSSYNEQFF.

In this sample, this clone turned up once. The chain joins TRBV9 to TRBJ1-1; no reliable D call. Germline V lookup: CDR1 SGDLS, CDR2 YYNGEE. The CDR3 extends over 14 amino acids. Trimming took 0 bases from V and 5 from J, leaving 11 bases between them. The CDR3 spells CASSVVPGMTEAFF. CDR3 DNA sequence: TGTGCCAGCAGCGTAGTCCCGGGGATGACTGAAGCTTTCTTT.